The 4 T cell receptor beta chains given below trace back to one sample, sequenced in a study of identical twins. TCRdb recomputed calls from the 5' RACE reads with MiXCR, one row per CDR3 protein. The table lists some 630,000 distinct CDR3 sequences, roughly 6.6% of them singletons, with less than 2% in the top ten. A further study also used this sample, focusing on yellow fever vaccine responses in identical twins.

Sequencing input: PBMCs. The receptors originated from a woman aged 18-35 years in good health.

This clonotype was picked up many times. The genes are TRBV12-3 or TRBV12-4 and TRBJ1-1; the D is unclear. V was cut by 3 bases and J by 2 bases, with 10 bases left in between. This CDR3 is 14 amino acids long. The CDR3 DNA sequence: TGTGCCAGCAGTTTCAGACACTCAAACACTGAAGCTTTCTTT. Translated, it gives CASSFRHSNTEAFF.

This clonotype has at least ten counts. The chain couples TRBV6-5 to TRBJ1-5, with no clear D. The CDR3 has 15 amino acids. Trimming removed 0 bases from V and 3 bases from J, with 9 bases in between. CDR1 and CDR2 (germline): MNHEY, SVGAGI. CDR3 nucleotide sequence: TGTGCCAGCAGTTACTCTTGGCCTCCCAATCAGCCCCAGCATTTT. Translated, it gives CASSYSWPPNQPQHF.

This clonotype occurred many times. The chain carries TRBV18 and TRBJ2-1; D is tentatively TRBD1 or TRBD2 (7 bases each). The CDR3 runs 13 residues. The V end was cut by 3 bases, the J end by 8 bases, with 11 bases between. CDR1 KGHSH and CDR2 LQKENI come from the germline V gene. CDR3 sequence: CASSPRGGYEQFF. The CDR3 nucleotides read TGTGCCAGCTCACCCAGGGGGGGCTATGAGCAGTTCTTC.

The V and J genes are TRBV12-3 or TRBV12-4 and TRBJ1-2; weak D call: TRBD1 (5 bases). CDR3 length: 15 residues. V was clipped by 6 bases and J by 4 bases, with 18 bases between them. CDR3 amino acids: CASSPGRLTAYGYTF. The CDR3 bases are TGTGCCAGCAGCCCGGGACGGTTAACTGCCTATGGCTACACCTTC.